The 21 T cell receptor beta chains listed next were all sequenced from one sample in a study of blood T cell repertoires in COVID-19. Method: immunoSEQ multiplex PCR; TCRdb's copy keeps in-frame clones and lacks some. The sample consists of almost 30,000 clones, 68% of them appearing once. Sequencing used peripheral blood. The receptors stem from a human donor in a cohort sampled during active COVID-19.

This clone was counted only a few times. The rearrangement joins TRBV27 to TRBJ1-2; tentative D call: TRBD1 (6 bases). Germline V gene data show CDR1 as MNHEY and CDR2 as SMNVEV (reference sequence). V lost 2 bases and J lost 3, with 7 bases in between. This CDR3 is built from 13 residues. As DNA, the CDR3 is TGTGCCAGCAGTTTAACAGGGTACTATGGCTACACCTTC. It yields the protein CASSLTGYYGYTF.

This chain's CDR3 is CASSDENSPLHF. The CDR3, as DNA: TGTGCCAGCAGTGATGAGAATTCACCCCTCCACTTT. V and J are TRBV2 and TRBJ1-6; D call uncertain. CDR1 is SNHLY and CDR2 is FYNNEI in the germline V gene. The V end was cut by 3 bases, the J end by 7 bases, with 4 bases between. The CDR3 is 12 amino acids. The full variable domain, with the rest looked up from reference TRBV2 and TRBJ1-6, is EPEVTQTPSHQVTQMGQEVILRCVPISNHLYFYWYRQILGQKVEFLVSFYNNEISEKSEIFDDQFSVERPDGSNFTLKIRSTKLEDSAMYFCASSDENSPLHFGNGTRLTVT.

This clone was seen only a few times. The genes are TRBV6-5 and TRBJ2-6, with D uncertain. V lost 1 base and J lost 1, with 5 bases in between. The CDR3 has 15 residues. In germline, CDR1 is MNHEY, CDR2 SVGAGI. The chain's CDR3 is CASSYLSSGANVLTF. The CDR3 region has the DNA TGTGCCAGCAGTTACTTATCTTCTGGGGCCAACGTCCTGACTTTC.

This clone was detected only once. The chain couples TRBV11-2 to TRBJ1-2; 7 bases agree with TRBD1. The CDR3 is 15 amino acids. Germline V gene lookup returns CDR1 SGHAT and CDR2 FQNNGV. V was clipped by 4 bases and J by 5 bases; unmatched bases: 10. The CDR3 DNA reads TGTGCCAGCAGCTCGTGGTGGAGGGGACAGTATGGCTACACCTTC. It translates to CASSSWWRGQYGYTF.

V usage is TRBV7-2 and J usage is TRBJ1-1; tentative D call: TRBD1 (6 bases). Germline CDR1 reads SGHTA; CDR2 reads FQGNSA. The ends were cut back, 5 bases at V and 6 bases at J, with 13 bases in the middle. The CDR3 covers 13 residues. The CDR3 coding sequence is TGTGCCAGCAGCCGTACAGGGCTTGCTGAAGCTTTCTTT. Translation: CASSRTGLAEAFF.

The chain recombines TRBV9 with TRBJ2-3; 7 nucleotides line up with TRBD2. V trimming: 3 bases; J trimming: 2 bases; junction bases outside the gene matches: 9. CDR3 length: 16 amino acids. Germline V CDR1 and CDR2: SGDLS, YYNGEE. The CDR3 region has the DNA TGTGCCAGCAGCGAAACTAGTGGGGGGGACACAGATACGCAGTATTTT. It translates to CASSETSGGDTDTQYF.

The chain carries TRBV7-2 and TRBJ2-5; TRBD2 matches at 10 bases. V was clipped by 5 bases and J by 6 bases; unmatched bases: 9. This CDR3 spans 15 amino acids. Looked up from germline, CDR1 is SGHTA and CDR2 is FQGNSA. CDR3 region: CASSTLAGVGKTQYF. As DNA, the CDR3 is TGTGCCAGCAGCACCCTAGCGGGAGTAGGGAAGACCCAGTACTTC.

The chain combines TRBV3-1 (or the pseudogene TRBV3-2) with TRBJ1-6, with D perhaps TRBD1 (6 bases). Germline assignment: CDR1 LGHDT and CDR2 YNNKEL (reference sequence). V lost 3 bases, J lost 0 bases, and 9 bases lay in between. This CDR3 comprises 16 residues. In DNA form, the CDR3 reads TGTGCCAGCAGCCAGCAGGGGAGCTCCTATAATTCACCCCTCCACTTT. Its translation is CASSQQGSSYNSPLHF.

By sample share, this clone is hyperexpanded. The genes are TRBV7-9 and TRBJ1-4, with TRBD1 matching 10 bases. The V and J ends lost 8 bases and 6 bases, in that order; junction bases with no gene match: 12. The germline CDR1 and CDR2 sequences are SEHNR and FQNEAQ (reference sequence). The CDR3 totals 16 residues. CDR3 in amino acids: CASVSSTGTGDEKLFF. As DNA, the CDR3 is TGTGCCAGCGTCTCGAGCACCGGGACAGGGGATGAAAAACTGTTTTTT.

V and J are TRBV19 and TRBJ1-1, with D maybe TRBD1 (6 bases). The CDR3 has 14 amino acids. In germline, CDR1 is LNHDA, CDR2 SQIVND (reference sequence). Trimming took off 5 bases at V and 4 bases at J, with 14 bases between the two ends. Written as DNA, the CDR3 is TGTGCCAGTAGTTACCGGGAGGGGGGCACTGAAGCTTTCTTT. Protein: CASSYREGGTEAFF.

CDR3 in amino acids: CASSLTWGTGGRDTQYF. The CDR3, as DNA: TGTGCCAGCTCACTTACCTGGGGCACAGGGGGCCGAGATACGCAGTATTTT. The chain links TRBV18 to TRBJ2-3; 9 nucleotides align to TRBD1. Trimming cost V 4 bases and J 5 bases; bases outside gene matches: 13. Germline CDR1 is KGHSH and CDR2 is LQKENI. CDR3 length: 17 amino acids.

The chain recombines TRBV3-1 (or the pseudogene TRBV3-2) with TRBJ1-2, with TRBD1 matching over 8 bases. The V segment lost 0 bases and the J segment 8 bases; nucleotides outside the gene matches: 5. Germline CDR1 LGHDT, CDR2 YNNKEL (reference sequence). The CDR3 covers 14 residues. CDR3 in DNA: TGTGCCAGCAGCCAAGATAGGACAGGGAGCGGCTACACCTTC. Translated, it gives CASSQDRTGSGYTF.

The V and J genes are TRBV19 and TRBJ1-2; 10 nucleotides agree with TRBD1. The CDR3 extends over 17 amino acids. Germline V gene sequence: CDR1 LNHDA, CDR2 SQIVND (reference sequence). With V trimmed by 5 bases and J by 4 bases, 13 bases remained unmatched. CDR3 sequence: CASSVNPRDRGPYGYTF. The CDR3, as DNA: TGTGCCAGTAGTGTCAACCCCCGGGACAGGGGTCCCTATGGCTACACCTTC.

The J gene is TRBJ1-1, the V gene TRBV6-2 or TRBV6-3; a possible D gene is TRBD1 (6 bases). V was trimmed by 6 bases and J by 0 bases, leaving 14 bases between them. Germline assignment: CDR1 MNHEY and CDR2 SVGEGT. The CDR3 is 15 amino acids. The CDR3 DNA reads as TGTGCCAGCAGCCCTTACAGGGTCATGAACACTGAAGCTTTCTTT. Its protein is CASSPYRVMNTEAFF.

The chain uses TRBV5-1 and TRBJ2-3; TRBD1 agrees at 10 bases. The CDR3 has 15 residues. Trimming removed 4 bases from V and 9 bases from J; junction bases left unmatched: 11. From germline, CDR1 is SGHRS and CDR2 YFSETQ. CDR3 DNA sequence: TGCGCCAGCAGCGCAATGGACAGGGGGGTTGAGACGCAGTATTTT. It specifies CASSAMDRGVETQYF.

The chain employs TRBV11-2 and TRBJ1-6; TRBD1 aligns across 7 bases. The trim removed 1 base at V and 0 bases at J, leaving 9 bases unmatched. Germline V gene lookup returns CDR1 SGHAT and CDR2 FQNNGV. The CDR3 consists of 19 residues. The CDR3 sequence: CASSLVGGGPSSYNSPLHF. In DNA, the CDR3 is TGTGCCAGCAGCTTAGTAGGAGGGGGCCCCAGCTCCTATAATTCACCCCTCCACTTT.

This clone was seen at least ten times. The chain carries TRBV19 and TRBJ2-7; 7 bases map to TRBD1. The ends lost 5 bases at V and 3 bases at J; junction bases unmatched: 13. The germline V gene encodes CDR1 LNHDA and CDR2 SQIVND (reference sequence). The CDR3 loop spans 16 amino acids. In DNA, the CDR3 is TGTGCCAGTAGTCTCAAAATCGACAGGGTCCGCTACGAGCAGTACTTC. Its translation is CASSLKIDRVRYEQYF. Variable domain in full (rest from reference TRBV19 and TRBJ2-7): DGGITQSPKYLFRKEGQNVTLSCEQNLNHDAMYWYRQDPGQGLRLIYYSQIVNDFQKGDIAEGYSVSREKKESFPLTVTSAQKNPTAFYLCASSLKIDRVRYEQYFGPGTRLTVT.

The chain combines TRBV6-5 with TRBJ2-5; 9 bases are shared with TRBD1. The CDR3 is 13 amino acids. Germline lookup yields CDR1 MNHEY and CDR2 SVGAGI. V dropped 10 bases and J dropped 2; count of bases not matched to a gene: 5. This CDR3 is CATGTGWQETQYF. The CDR3 nucleotides are TGTGCCACCGGGACAGGGTGGCAAGAGACCCAGTACTTC.

The sample holds a few counts of this clone. The chain has TRBV5-4 and TRBJ1-1; tentative D call: TRBD1 (5 bases). CDR3 size: 14 residues. CDR1 and CDR2 from the germline V gene are SGHNT and YYREEE (reference sequence). V was pared by 1 base and J by 2 bases, with 9 bases between. CDR3: CASSLNTGNTEAFF. The CDR3 DNA reads TGTGCCAGCAGCTTGAATACAGGTAACACTGAAGCTTTCTTT.

This clone is a singleton in its sample. The chain joins TRBV28 to TRBJ1-5; TRBD1 agrees at 9 bases. The CDR3 contains 15 residues. Germline CDR1 reads MDHEN; CDR2 reads SYDVKM. J gave up 1 base and V 6 bases, and 4 bases lay outside the gene matches. The CDR3 protein is CASRKQGASNQPQHF. The DNA of the CDR3 is TGTGCCAGCAGAAAACAGGGGGCGAGCAATCAGCCCCAGCATTTT. The complete variable domain, with remaining parts taken from reference TRBV28 and TRBJ1-5, reads DVKVTQSSRYLVKRTGEKVFLECVQDMDHENMFWYRQDPGLGLRLIYFSYDVKMKEKGDIPEGYSVSREKKERFSLILESASTNQTSMYLCASRKQGASNQPQHFGDGTRLSIL.

This clone showed up just once. The rearrangement joins TRBV7-2 to TRBJ2-3; possible D gene TRBD2, 5 bases. The CDR3 is 14 residues long. Trimming left V 6 bases short and J 5 bases short, with 15 bases between. CDR1 is SGHTA and CDR2 is FQGNSA in the germline V gene. The CDR3, as DNA: TGTGCCAGCAGGCACGGCGGTCGGGAAGATACGCAGTATTTT. Protein sequence: CASRHGGREDTQYF.